This is a list of T cell receptor beta chains from one sample in a study of T cells in Graves' hyperthyroidism and ophthalmopathy. Each CDR3 protein gets one entry after TCRdb re-called the multiplex PCR reads with MiXCR. In the table there are 300,000 to 400,000 distinct CDR3 sequences, roughly 18% of which are singletons. Sequencing was carried out using blood. These receptor sequences come from a woman in her forties or fifties with Graves' hyperthyroidism. The CDR3 runs from the conserved cysteine through the conserved F or W. The D gene is left open where the match is weak. Clone size is stated in some rows and not others, as once, few, many or a class when expanded.

clone_size j_call v_call d_call cdr3_nt cdr3_aa
many TRBJ2-7 TRBV28 TRBD1 TGTGCCAGCAGTTTACAGACAGGGGACTACGAGCAGTACTTC CASSLQTGDYEQYF
few TRBJ2-3 TRBV5-5 . TGTGCCAGCAGCTTGGGCCCCGAGACAGATACGCAGTATTTT CASSLGPETDTQYF
many TRBJ1-5 TRBV2 TRBD1 TGTGCCAGCAGCAGACAGGGGCAAAGCAATCAGCCCCAGCATTTT CASSRQGQSNQPQHF
few TRBJ1-2 TRBV5-6 TRBD1 TGTGCCAGCAGCTTTCGGCAGGGGGCGTCGAACTATGGCTACACCTTC CASSFRQGASNYGYTF
few TRBJ1-2 TRBV6-2/TRBV6-3 . TGTGCCAGCAGTTACTCGCGGGTGGGCGTTGGTGGCTACACCTTC CASSYSRVGVGGYTF
. TRBJ2-7 TRBV2 TRBD2 TGTGCCAGCAGTTTACTAGCGGGCCTTAGTTACGAGCAGTACTTC CASSLLAGLSYEQYF
. TRBJ2-7 TRBV6-2/TRBV6-3 TRBD2 TGTGCCAGCAGTTACTCGGCTAGCGGTGTCGACGAGCAGTACTTC CASSYSASGVDEQYF
few TRBJ2-7 TRBV12-5 . TGTGCTAGTGGCCCCGAGTCAGCGGCTTGCTCCTACGAGCAGTACTTC CASGPESAACSYEQYF
few TRBJ2-5 TRBV7-9 . TGTGCCAGCAGCTTAGCTCATACAAAAGAGACCCAGTACTTC CASSLAHTKETQYF
many TRBJ2-7 TRBV28 . TGTGCCAGCAACCAAAGTCCCCGGGACCCAATCTCCTACGAGCAGTACTTC CASNQSPRDPISYEQYF
many TRBJ2-5 TRBV11-2 TRBD1 TGTGCCAGCAGCTTAGGGACAGGGGGCCGGAGAGAGACCCAGTACTTC CASSLGTGGRRETQYF
few TRBJ1-3 TRBV7-9 . TGTGCCAGCAGCTCAGAGGTTCCCGGGGAGCCCGTATATTTT CASSSEVPGEPVYF
. TRBJ1-1 TRBV7-6 . TGTGCCAGCAGCTTAGCGGGGGGGGCGCTGGGGACTGAAGCTTTCTTT CASSLAGGALGTEAFF
. TRBJ2-1 TRBV9 TRBD1 TGTGCCAGCAGCGACGCAGGGACAGGGGACTACAATGAGCAGTTCTTC CASSDAGTGDYNEQFF
few TRBJ2-1 TRBV28 . TGTGCCAGCAGTCCCCCGTGGGAAAATGAGCAGTTCTTC CASSPPWENEQFF
many TRBJ2-1 TRBV20-1 TRBD2 TGCAGTGCCGGTGAGGTACTGGCGGGGGACAATGAGCAGTTCTTC CSAGEVLAGDNEQFF
. TRBJ1-3 TRBV20-1 . TGCAGTGCCCCAAAGGGGCACAGGGAGGACTCTGGAAACACCATATATTTT CSAPKGHREDSGNTIYF
few TRBJ1-1 TRBV5-6 . TGTGCCAGCAGCTTGTTTGAGACTGAAGCTTTCTTT CASSLFETEAFF
many TRBJ2-7 TRBV7-2 TRBD1 TGTGCCAGCAGCTCTAGGACAGGGCCCTGGTACGAGCAGTACTTC CASSSRTGPWYEQYF
few TRBJ1-2 TRBV4-1 . TGCGCCAGCAGCCTCAGACTACCTTCGGGGGATGGCTACACCTTC CASSLRLPSGDGYTF
. TRBJ1-1 TRBV27 TRBD1 TGTGCCAGCAGTTTACGGACAGGGGTACCTGAAGCTTTCTTT CASSLRTGVPEAFF
many TRBJ1-2 TRBV3-1 . TGTGCCAGCAGCCAAGATGATCGGTCCTATGGCTACACCTTC CASSQDDRSYGYTF
few TRBJ2-3 TRBV19 . TGTGCCAGTAGTATAGATTCGAGTGGCTTGGGTAGCACAGATACGCAGTATTTT CASSIDSSGLGSTDTQYF
few TRBJ2-1 TRBV6-1 TRBD1 TGTGCCAGCAGTGACCTGTCCGGGACAGGGGCGGTAAATGAGCAGTTCTTC CASSDLSGTGAVNEQFF
few TRBJ2-1 TRBV7-8 TRBD2 TGTGCCAGCAGCTACCGGTCGGGGGGGGACAATGAGCAGTTCTTC CASSYRSGGDNEQFF
. TRBJ2-4 TRBV3-1 . TGTGCCAGCAGCCAAGCGGTGGGGGGAAACATTCAGTACTTC CASSQAVGGNIQYF
few TRBJ2-7 TRBV20-1 . TGCAGTGCCGGCCACCAACTAGTCTCCTACGAGCAGTACTTC CSAGHQLVSYEQYF
. TRBJ2-1 TRBV19 . TGTGCCAGTAGTATAGATTCGGCGGGGAGTGGGGCTCGGAATGAGCAGTTCTTC CASSIDSAGSGARNEQFF
. TRBJ2-2 TRBV5-8 . TGTGCCAGCAGCACTTTGTCGGGACACACCGGGGAGCTGTTTTTT CASSTLSGHTGELFF
many TRBJ2-3 TRBV5-6 . TGTGCCAGCAGTTCTTCAGACATCACAGATACGCAGTATTTT CASSSSDITDTQYF
. TRBJ1-6 TRBV7-2 . TGTGCCAGCAGCTTAGCCCCGGGACCCCTCCACTTT CASSLAPGPLHF
many TRBJ1-1 TRBV2 . TGTGCCAGCGTGACCGGGAGGACTGAAGCTTTCTTT CASVTGRTEAFF
many TRBJ1-5 TRBV28 . TGTGCCAGCAGCCCCGGACAGTATAATCAGCCCCAGCATTTT CASSPGQYNQPQHF
. TRBJ2-7 TRBV6-5 TRBD2 TGTGCCAGCAGTTACTCAGCGGGAGGGCCCCACGAGCAGTACTTC CASSYSAGGPHEQYF
. TRBJ2-6 TRBV7-9 . TGTGCCAGCAGCTGGATAAGCTCTGGGGCCAACGTCCTGACTTTC CASSWISSGANVLTF
few TRBJ1-2 TRBV27 . TGTGCCAGCAGCTTTGGGGCGTCCCTCCCTGGCTACACCTTC CASSFGASLPGYTF
many TRBJ1-2 TRBV13 TRBD1 TGTGCCAGCAGCGCATCAGGGGGGAACTATGGCTACACCTTC CASSASGGNYGYTF
. TRBJ2-5 TRBV27 TRBD1 TGTGCCAGCAGGCCCGGGACAGGGGGCGCGGGGCGTCGAGAGACCCAGTACTTC CASRPGTGGAGRRETQYF
. TRBJ2-2 TRBV10-1 . TGCGCCAGCAGTGAGACGGGGTCCGGGGAGCTGTTTTTT CASSETGSGELFF
. TRBJ1-2 TRBV20-1 . TGCAGTGCTAGATTTAACTATGGCTACACCTTC CSARFNYGYTF
many TRBJ2-1 TRBV28 TRBD2 TGTGCCAGCAGTCAAGCGGGAGTGTCCAATGAGCAGTTCTTC CASSQAGVSNEQFF
few TRBJ1-1 TRBV5-1 . TGCGCCAGCAGCGGGGAGTACCCCAACACTGAAGCTTTCTTT CASSGEYPNTEAFF
once TRBJ2-2 TRBV4-1 . TGCGCCAGCAGCCCTCACGAGTATCAACTCACCGGGGAGCTGTTTTTT CASSPHEYQLTGELFF
many TRBJ2-4 TRBV18 . TGTGCCAGCTCACCCACAGGGACCAAAAACATTCAGTACTTC CASSPTGTKNIQYF
. TRBJ2-3 TRBV5-4 . TGTGCCAGCAGCCCGGGACCCGGCCGCCCCTTCACAGATACGCAGTATTTT CASSPGPGRPFTDTQYF
many TRBJ1-2 TRBV11-2 TRBD1 TGTGCCAGCAGTGCAACGGCAGGGGGGGGCTATGGCTACACCTTC CASSATAGGGYGYTF
. TRBJ2-7 TRBV2 . TGTGCCAGCAGTTTCGGGGTCAACGAGCAGTACTTC CASSFGVNEQYF
many TRBJ1-1 TRBV20-1 . TGCAGTGCTAGAGATCGGGGGCGGGGGACCATGAACACTGAAGCTTTCTTT CSARDRGRGTMNTEAFF
. TRBJ2-7 TRBV28 TRBD1 TGTGCCAGCAGTTCGGACAGGGGTGGCGAGCAGTACTTC CASSSDRGGEQYF
many TRBJ1-1 TRBV20-1 . TGCAGTGCTAGCCGAAGGGACACTGAAGCTTTCTTT CSASRRDTEAFF
. TRBJ1-3 TRBV5-6 . TGTGCCAGCAGCTTCGGGGTTGGGGCAAACACCATATATTTT CASSFGVGANTIYF
many TRBJ1-4 TRBV7-2 . TGTGCCAGCAGCGCTGGTGCAACTAATGAAAAACTGTTTTTT CASSAGATNEKLFF
. TRBJ2-1 TRBV5-1 . TGCGCCAGCAGCTCTCGGGGCTTCTACAATGAGCAGTTCTTC CASSSRGFYNEQFF
. TRBJ2-5 TRBV20-1 . TGCAGTGCTCAGGGGACTATTCAAGAGACCCAGTACTTC CSAQGTIQETQYF
many TRBJ1-1 TRBV18 . TGTGCCAGCTCACCAATGGTGAACACTGAAGCTTTCTTT CASSPMVNTEAFF
many TRBJ2-2 TRBV28 TRBD2 TGTGCCAGCAGTTTACCGACTAGCGGGAGGCTTACGAACACCGGGGAGCTGTTTTTT CASSLPTSGRLTNTGELFF
. TRBJ2-3 TRBV9 . TGTGCCAGCAGCGTAGAGTCAGGCGGCAGTACTGCTAGCACAGATACGCAGTATTTT CASSVESGGSTASTDTQYF